Following are 14 T cell receptor beta chains from one sample sequenced in a study of OX40 agonist ivuxolimab in advanced cancers. The data were produced by immunoSEQ multiplex PCR, yet TCRdb's version contains in-frame clones alone and is incomplete. Altogether 41,000 or so clones are present, around four fifths being singletons, with the ten largest covering about 40%. The sequenced sample was CD4+ or CD8+ T cells sorted from blood, obtained in a trial of the OX40 agonist ivuxolimab. Receptors were obtained from an adult with an advanced solid tumor such as melanoma, head and neck, liver or kidney cancer.

V is TRBV28 and J is TRBJ2-7, with 9 bases matching TRBD1. The CDR3 runs to 19 residues. The V gene's germline CDR1 is MDHEN and CDR2 SYDVKM. The ends lost 6 bases at V and 7 bases at J; junction bases unmatched: 25. For the CDR3, the DNA is TGTGCCAGCAGGTTTCACCTCAAGAGCCGGGGACAGGGTGATGGGGAGCAGTACTTC. This sequence encodes CASRFHLKSRGQGDGEQYF. Together with reference TRBV28 and TRBJ2-7, the CDR3 gives the full variable domain: DVKVTQSSRYLVKRTGEKVFLECVQDMDHENMFWYRQDPGLGLRLIYFSYDVKMKEKGDIPEGYSVSREKKERFSLILESASTNQTSMYLCASRFHLKSRGQGDGEQYFGPGTRLTVT.

The CDR3 nucleotides are TGTGCCAGCTCTTCCGGACAAACCTACGAGCAGTACTTC. Protein sequence: CASSSGQTYEQYF. V gene TRBV18 combines with J gene TRBJ2-7; a weak D match, TRBD1 (5 bases). The V end was cut by 6 bases, the J end by 2 bases, with 11 bases between. Germline CDR1 and CDR2: KGHSH and LQKENI. The CDR3 totals 13 residues.

The J gene is TRBJ2-1, the V gene TRBV5-4, with D tentatively TRBD1 or TRBD2 (5 bases each). Germline V gives CDR1 SGHNT, CDR2 YYREEE (reference sequence). V was shortened by 0 bases and J by 10 bases, with 17 bases between the two germline ends. The CDR3 is 15 residues long. CDR3 nucleotides: TGTGCCAGCAGCTTGGCCGGGACGGACCTTCGGGAGCAGTTCTTC. Protein product: CASSLAGTDLREQFF.

The chain combines TRBV29-1 with TRBJ2-1, with TRBD2 identical over 8 bases. There are 13 residues in the CDR3. In germline, CDR1 is SQVTM, CDR2 ANQGSEA. The J segment lost 7 bases and the V segment lost 4 bases, leaving 6 bases of the junction unmatched. CDR3 bases: TGCAGCGTTGTGGGCGGGGGGCAAAATGAGCAGTTCTTC. Its protein is CSVVGGGQNEQFF.

This chain links TRBV15 with TRBJ1-5, with 9 bases aligning to TRBD1. The CDR3 is 14 residues long. Germline V CDR1 and CDR2: LNHNV, YYDKDF (reference sequence). The V and J ends lost 8 bases and 2 bases, in that order; junction bases with no gene match: 4. CDR3 in amino acids: CATGTGWGNQPQHF. CDR3 DNA: TGTGCCACCGGGACAGGGTGGGGCAATCAGCCCCAGCATTTT.

This clone was detected only once. V is TRBV7-2 and J is TRBJ2-5, with TRBD2 matching over 11 bases. Germline CDR1 and CDR2: SGHTA and FQGNSA. Unmatched junction bases numbered 3, after V lost 5 bases and J lost 1 base. The CDR3 consists of 15 residues. The CDR3: CASSQGLAGQETQYF. The CDR3 nucleotides are TGTGCCAGCAGCCAAGGACTAGCGGGCCAAGAGACCCAGTACTTC.

This clone was found a few times. V and J are TRBV23-1 and TRBJ2-7, with D perhaps TRBD2 (6 bases). TRBV23-1 is marked as an open reading frame, function uncertain. V lost 0 bases and J 5 bases, leaving 17 bases between the germline ends. This CDR3 region has 16 residues. CDR3 in DNA: TGCGCCAGCAGTCAATCGGTACGGCAGGGAGGAAACGAGCAGTACTTC. Residues: CASSQSVRQGGNEQYF.

The V gene is TRBV7-3, the J gene TRBJ2-1, with 8 bases that match TRBD1. CDR3 length: 14 residues. V shed 5 bases, J shed 4 bases, and the junction held 4 bases outside the gene matches. Germline CDR1 reads SGHTA; CDR2 reads FQGTGA. The CDR3 loop reads CASSIGTGYNEQFF. CDR3 sequence (DNA): TGTGCCAGCAGCATCGGGACAGGTTACAATGAGCAGTTCTTC.

The V and J genes are TRBV10-3 and TRBJ2-2, with D perhaps given as TRBD1 or TRBD2 (5 bases each). The ends were cut back, 7 bases at V and 4 bases at J, with 10 bases in the middle. The CDR3 runs 13 residues. Germline V gene lookup returns CDR1 ENHRY and CDR2 SYGVKD. CDR3 coding DNA: TGTGCCATCACGGGGCGGCTCACCGGGGAGCTGTTTTTT. Translating it yields CAITGRLTGELFF.

This clone was seen a handful of times. This sequence joins TRBV29-1 and TRBJ1-2; no definite D call. V was shortened by 6 bases and J by 4 bases, with 6 bases between the two germline ends. Germline V lookup: CDR1 SQVTM, CDR2 ANQGSEA. The CDR3 is made up of 10 amino acids. CDR3 protein: CSVWSYGYTF. The CDR3 region has the DNA TGCAGCGTGTGGAGCTATGGCTACACCTTC.

The chain carries TRBV11-3 and TRBJ2-5; TRBD2 might be the D (6 bases). In germline, CDR1 is SGHNT, CDR2 YENEEA. This CDR3 region has 13 residues. Trimming pared 6 bases from V and 2 bases from J, leaving 10 bases between. The CDR3 DNA follows: TGTGCCAGCAGTCGGGGGAGTCAAGAGACCCAGTACTTC. Protein: CASSRGSQETQYF.

V is TRBV5-1 and J is TRBJ1-6, with 9 bases fitting TRBD1. CDR3 length equals 16 residues. V was pared by 4 bases and J by 8 bases, with 10 bases of the junction left unmatched. Germline V gene data show CDR1 as SGHRS and CDR2 as YFSETQ. The DNA of the CDR3 is TGCGCCAGCAGCCCTGGCGGGACAGGGAAGGATTCACCCCTCCACTTT. This codes for CASSPGGTGKDSPLHF.

This clone was detected once. The chain combines TRBV9 with TRBJ2-3; TRBD2 agrees at 8 bases. Unmatched junction bases numbered 6, after V lost 4 bases and J lost 2 bases. CDR1 and CDR2 (germline): SGDLS, YYNGEE. The CDR3 length is 15 residues. The CDR3 coding sequence is TGTGCCAGCAGCTACGCGGGGGGCCCCACAGATACGCAGTATTTT. It specifies CASSYAGGPTDTQYF.

The chain uses TRBV5-1 and TRBJ2-7; a weak D match, TRBD1 (7 bases). Deletions cut 4 bases from V and 4 bases from J, with 15 bases between. The CDR3 length is 14 residues. Germline CDR1 and CDR2: SGHRS and YFSETQ. Here the CDR3 DNA reads TGCGCCAGCAGCCCAGGAGGGGGCGGTTACGAGCAGTACTTC. It encodes CASSPGGGGYEQYF.